The present TCR beta chain was sequenced within a study of blood T cell repertoires in COVID-19. Study summary: Italy, Spain and the United States were the sources of the convalescent and acute COVID-19 samples.

Sequencing was performed with immunoSEQ multiplex PCR; in TCRdb, only in-frame clones are kept and a portion is missing. Among 65,000 to 85,000 clones listed, 85% to 90% were seen once. The V gene end was trimmed by 1 base and the J gene end by 2 bases; junction bases not matched to a gene: 4. The CDR3 consists of 15 residues. CDR1 is SGHRS and CDR2 is YFSETQ in the germline V gene. This sequence joins TRBV5-1 and TRBJ2-5, with TRBD1 matching 8 bases. Sequenced material: peripheral blood. The clonotype comes from a man aged 45-65 years with active COVID-19. CDR3 region: CASSLTGTGQETQYF. The CDR3 DNA follows: TGCGCCAGCAGCTTGACTGGGACAGGACAAGAGACCCAGTACTTC.